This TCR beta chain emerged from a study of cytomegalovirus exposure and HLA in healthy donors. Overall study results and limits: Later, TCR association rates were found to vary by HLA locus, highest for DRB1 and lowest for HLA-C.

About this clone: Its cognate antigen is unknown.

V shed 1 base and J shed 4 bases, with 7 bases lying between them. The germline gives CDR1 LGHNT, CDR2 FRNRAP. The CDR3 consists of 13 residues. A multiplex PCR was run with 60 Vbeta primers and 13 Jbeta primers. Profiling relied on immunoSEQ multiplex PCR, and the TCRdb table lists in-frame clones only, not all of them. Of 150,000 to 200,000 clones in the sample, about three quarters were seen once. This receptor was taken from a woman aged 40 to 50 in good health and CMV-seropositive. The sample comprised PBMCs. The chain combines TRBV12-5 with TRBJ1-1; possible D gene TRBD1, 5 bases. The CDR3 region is CASGLAGITEAFF. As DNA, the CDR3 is TGTGCTAGTGGTTTGGCAGGGATCACTGAAGCTTTCTTT.